This TCR beta chain is from a study of T-cell memory formation after mild COVID-19. There are a few counts of this clonotype. cDNA libraries for TCR alpha and TCR beta, carrying sample barcodes and UMIs, came from 5'RACE with constant-segment primers. TCRdb passed the 5' RACE reads through MiXCR, listing each CDR3 protein once. The sample yields about 470,000 distinct CDR3 sequences, 20% to 25% seen once. This CDR3 comprises 15 residues. V was cut by 6 bases and J by 3 bases, with 15 bases left in between. Sequenced material: PBMCs or a T cell subset sorted from them (not recorded which). This clonotype was sampled from an adult woman who had mild COVID-19 (a few samples of this study predate the infection). Cell type and time point are not known. The chain uses TRBV12-3 or TRBV12-4 and TRBJ2-1, with D maybe TRBD2 (5 bases). This chain's CDR3 is CASSRSEGNYNEQFF. CDR3 coding DNA: TGTGCCAGCAGCCGTAGCGAAGGGAACTACAATGAGCAGTTCTTC.